This entry is about one TCR beta chain. Its antigen is unidentified. This specimen comes from a study of OX40 agonist ivuxolimab in advanced cancers. Across the study: Three patients, one with hepatocellular carcinoma and two with cutaneous melanoma, achieved partial responses. Study-wide results and limits: In CD8+ T cells, expanded clones were on average more numerous than in CD4+.

Data came from immunoSEQ multiplex PCR; TCRdb stores just in-frame clones and leaves some out. The data show around 130,000 clones, about 94% seen once. CDR1 is MNHEY and CDR2 is SMNVEV in the germline V gene (reference sequence). Trimming took off 3 bases at V and 3 bases at J, with 9 bases between the two ends. CDR3 length equals 13 residues. The sequence was obtained from an adult with an advanced solid tumor such as melanoma, head and neck, liver or kidney cancer. Sequencing used CD4+ or CD8+ T cells sorted from blood, obtained in a trial of the OX40 agonist ivuxolimab. The gene calls are TRBV27 and TRBJ2-7, with unresolved D. CDR3 DNA sequence: TGTGCCAGCAGTTTTCGGCCACGCTACGAGCAGTACTTC. This translates into CASSFRPRYEQYF.